This T cell receptor beta chain comes out of a study of early stage breast cancer tumors (dated by TCRdb to the late 2010s). In the study overall: Of the 16 invasive breast tumors, about 13 were found to be estrogen receptor-positive, progesterone receptor-positive and HER2-negative. Of the approximately twelve ER+/PR+/HER2- tumors, eight were classified as invasive ductal carcinomas and four as invasive lobular carcinomas. On average, each sample got about 10-fold read coverage. The samples as a whole yielded some 2,700,000 detected templates, corresponding to roughly 1.1 million unique clonotypes.

Two independent genomic DNA replicates were amplified for each sample, with around 0.5 ug used for blood and roughly 1.5 ug for tumor or normal breast. Following the manufacturer's instructions, the ImmunoSeq Intro kit was used to carry out TCRB sequencing on genomic DNA. The multiplex PCR ran for around 30 cycles using proprietary primers and spike-in control sequences for absolute quantification. Single-end 150-bp reads were used to sequence an 87-bp fragment covering the CDR3 and the flanking V and J genes. Each lane of an Illumina MiSeq using version 3.0 chemistry carried seven multiplexed samples, with two replicates per sample. Regarding the original processing steps: Raw data were processed with the vendor's proprietary pipeline, and both replicates were merged into a single result per sample. Clonotypes were defined as productive rearrangements sharing the V-gene family, CDR3 amino acid sequence and J-gene segment. Clonality was computed as 1 minus the normalized Shannon entropy (Pielou evenness) of TCRB abundances. To estimate T cell density, the total number of templates was divided by the input cell count, which was inferred from how much DNA went in. Recon, run with its default parameters, was used to estimate overall repertoire diversity and clonality. A clonotype was considered tumor-enriched if its abundance in tumor exceeded 0.1% and was at least 32-fold higher than its abundance in normal breast. The immuneACCESS repertoire file appears here via TCRdb, limited to in-frame rearrangements. These files lack a portion of the clones; in checked studies, under half of the deficit traces to unresolved V genes, and the cause of the others is not known. That table gives V, J and clone size, and the DNA gave D and trimming. The sample table lists around 25,000 clones, roughly 67% of them with a count of one. Together, the top ten hold 9.5% to 10% of the sample.

Broad study findings and their caveats: Repertoires from blood resembled normal breast more closely than tumor, and using blood as a reference for each tissue separated tumor from normal in most of the 16 patients. Chain pairing and functional markers such as CD4, CD8 and FOXP3 were missed by bulk genomic DNA sequencing of unsorted cells. Because the cohort was small, a breakdown by tumor subtype could not be done. Compared with adjacent normal breast tissue, tumors had higher clonality and 2 to 3-fold greater T cell density. Enriched TCRB sequences shared across patients were found to be mostly commonly generated sequences that were unlikely to play an important role in the tumor microenvironment.

Here V drops 4 bases and J drops 3 bases, and the junction holds 3 bases not matched to any gene. Taken from the germline V gene, the CDR1 and CDR2 loops are SGHDT and YYEEEE. From cysteine to phenylalanine, the CDR3 is 13 amino acids long. The DNA shown is the 39-base CDR3, in frame from base 1. As to this clone: Its cognate antigen has yet to be identified. No quality values exist for individual bases; no much larger clone is one base distant.

Dicing about 20-55 mg of tumor tissue typically produced more than 2.5 ug of DNA. The study profiled bulk TCR beta-chain repertoires in matched peripheral blood, tumor and adjacent normal breast tissue taken from approximately 15 patients with early-stage breast cancer. After resection, visually identified tumor tissue was excised and placed in prechilled RNAlater. Tumor tissue (about 19-55 mg) was diced and then homogenized with a TissueLyser II in RLTplus buffer containing beta-mercaptoethanol and antifoaming agent. The Qiagen AllPrep DNA/RNA Mini kit was used to extract genomic DNA. The sequence is built from TRBV5-6 and TRBJ1-2, with 7 bases aligning to TRBD1. The sample consisted of breast tumor tissue. The clonotype originates from a person between 60 and 70 years old with breast cancer. The CDR3 in this case is CASSRDRHYGYTF. The nucleotide sequence is given as TGTGCCAGCAGCCGGGACAGACACTATGGCTACACCTTC.